This entry lists 26 T cell receptor beta chains sequenced from one sample in a study of cytomegalovirus exposure and HLA in healthy donors. Assay: immunoSEQ multiplex PCR; the TCRdb copy retains only in-frame clones and omits some. Here the sample spans under 250,000 clones, approximately 87% being singletons. Source material: PBMCs. Receptor source: a woman between 18 and 29 years old in good health and CMV-seronegative.

This clone has only a few counts. V gene TRBV15 combines with J gene TRBJ1-2; 7 bases align to TRBD1. V dropped 4 bases and J dropped 4; count of bases not matched to a gene: 6. Germline CDR1 LNHNV, CDR2 YYDKDF (reference sequence). This CDR3 spans 14 amino acids. The CDR3: CATSTTDRIYGYTF. For the CDR3, the DNA is TGTGCCACCAGCACGACGGACAGGATCTATGGCTACACCTTC.

The chain recombines TRBV7-9 with TRBJ2-5; D might be TRBD1 or TRBD2, each matching 6 bases. This CDR3 has 13 residues. V was cut by 1 base and J by 7 bases, with 10 bases left in between. Germline V gene lookup returns CDR1 SEHNR and CDR2 FQNEAQ (reference sequence). The CDR3: CASSLEGGGTQYF. In DNA form, the CDR3 reads TGTGCCAGCAGCTTAGAAGGAGGGGGGACCCAGTACTTC.

The V call is TRBV7-9, the J call TRBJ1-3, with 7 bases aligning to TRBD1. Germline CDR1 is SEHNR and CDR2 is FQNEAQ (reference sequence). Losses at the gene ends were 1 base for V and 0 bases for J; bases not matched to a gene: 3. The CDR3 is 16 residues long. CDR3 sequence: CASSLGGDSSGNTIYF. CDR3 bases: TGTGCCAGCAGCTTAGGGGGGGACAGCTCTGGAAACACCATATATTTT.

The V and J genes are TRBV13 and TRBJ2-3, with 10 bases identical to TRBD2. The V gene's germline CDR1 is PRHDT and CDR2 FYEKMQ (reference sequence). With 4 bases clipped from V and 5 bases from J, the junction kept 18 bases outside the gene matches. This CDR3 is built from 19 residues. This CDR3 is CASSSYTAGGPRDRDTQYF. The CDR3 region has the DNA TGTGCCAGCAGCTCCTATACAGCGGGAGGGCCCAGGGACAGAGATACGCAGTATTTT.

The genes are TRBV6-6 and TRBJ1-5, with a weak D call TRBD1 (5 bases). The germline V and J ends were trimmed by 3 bases and 3 bases, with 12 bases remaining between them. The CDR3 is made up of 15 amino acids. Germline V gives CDR1 MNHNY, CDR2 SVGAGI (reference sequence). CDR3 nucleotides: TGTGCCAGCAGTTATGGCAGGGCCAACAATCAGCCCCAGCATTTT. Encoded protein: CASSYGRANNQPQHF.

This clone occurred once. CDR3 coding DNA: TGTGCCAGCAGTTTGGTCGGGATTCGCTACGAGCAGTACTTC. Its protein product is CASSLVGIRYEQYF. V is TRBV28 and J is TRBJ2-7, with D possibly TRBD2 on 5 matching bases. Germline values: CDR1 MDHEN, CDR2 SYDVKM. This CDR3 region has 14 residues. Trimming removed 3 bases from V and 3 bases from J, with 12 bases in between. Drawing the rest from reference TRBV28 and TRBJ2-7, the complete variable domain is DVKVTQSSRYLVKRTGEKVFLECVQDMDHENMFWYRQDPGLGLRLIYFSYDVKMKEKGDIPEGYSVSREKKERFSLILESASTNQTSMYLCASSLVGIRYEQYFGPGTRLTVT.

This chain connects TRBV29-1 to TRBJ1-1; TRBD1 matches at 9 bases. This CDR3 comprises 14 residues. Trimming at V came to 5 bases and at J to 1 base, leaving 5 bases not matched to a gene. Germline values: CDR1 SQVTM, CDR2 ANQGSEA. CDR3 residues: CSVWKDRGNTEAFF. CDR3 DNA: TGCAGCGTTTGGAAGGACAGGGGGAACACTGAAGCTTTCTTT. Variable domain in full (rest from reference TRBV29-1 and TRBJ1-1): SAVISQKPSRDICQRGTSLTIQCQVDSQVTMMFWYRQQPGQSLTLIATANQGSEATYESGFVIDKFPISRPNLTFSTLTVSNMSPEDSSIYLCSVWKDRGNTEAFFGQGTRLTVV.

The chain couples TRBV6-1 to TRBJ2-7; D possibly corresponds to TRBD1 (6 bases). The CDR3 has 13 amino acids. The V and J ends lost 2 bases and 3 bases respectively, with 8 bases between them. Germline V gene sequence: CDR1 MNHNS, CDR2 SASEGT. The CDR3 reads CASSESGDYEQYF. As DNA, the CDR3 is TGTGCCAGCAGTGAATCAGGGGACTACGAGCAGTACTTC.

This chain links TRBV2 with TRBJ2-7; 9 bases match TRBD1. The V gene's germline CDR1 is SNHLY and CDR2 FYNNEI. This CDR3 is built from 13 residues. J gave up 6 bases and V 7 bases, and 7 bases lay outside the gene matches. Written as DNA, the CDR3 is TGTGCCAGCACGCGGGACAGGGCTGGCGAGCAGTACTTC. Amino acid sequence: CASTRDRAGEQYF.

J is TRBJ1-5 and V is TRBV6-5; TRBD1 matches 10 bases. Germline CDR1 MNHEY, CDR2 SVGAGI. J lost 4 bases, V lost 6 bases, and 6 bases had no gene match. The CDR3 length is 15 residues. CDR3 residues: CASRVRQGANQPQHF. CDR3 in DNA: TGTGCCAGCAGAGTTAGACAGGGGGCGAATCAGCCCCAGCATTTT.

The gene calls are TRBV27 and TRBJ2-1, with TRBD2 identical over 12 bases. V lost 0 bases to trimming and J lost 8 bases; unmatched junction nucleotides: 5. CDR1 and CDR2 from the germline V gene are MNHEY and SMNVEV (reference sequence). CDR3 length: 16 residues. This CDR3 reads CASSLSPSGGAYEQFF. DNA of the CDR3: TGTGCCAGCAGTTTATCACCTAGCGGGGGGGCCTATGAGCAGTTCTTC.

The chain has TRBV5-6 and TRBJ1-2; TRBD1 agrees at 7 bases. After removal of 0 bases from V and 3 bases from J, the junction contained 8 bases not matched to a gene. CDR1 and CDR2 (germline): SGHDT, YYEEEE. The CDR3 spans 16 residues. The CDR3 sequence: CASSLVAWGQHYGYTF. The DNA for the CDR3 is TGTGCCAGCAGCTTGGTTGCGTGGGGACAGCACTATGGCTACACCTTC. Complete variable domain (other parts from reference TRBV5-6 and TRBJ1-2): DAGVTQSPTHLIKTRGQQVTLRCSPKSGHDTVSWYQQALGQGPQFIFQYYEEEERQRGNFPDRFSGHQFPNYSSELNVNALLLGDSALYLCASSLVAWGQHYGYTFGSGTRLTVV.

The chain employs TRBV2 and TRBJ2-5, with D possibly matching TRBD2 (6 bases). The V gene's germline CDR1 is SNHLY and CDR2 FYNNEI. The CDR3 extends over 13 amino acids. Trimming pared 6 bases from V and 4 bases from J, leaving 12 bases between. In DNA, the CDR3 is TGTGCCAGCAGCGGGACTTGGGGAGAGACCCAGTACTTC. This sequence encodes CASSGTWGETQYF.

The chain carries TRBV28 and TRBJ2-7, with no clear D. The CDR3 totals 11 residues. Germline lookup yields CDR1 MDHEN and CDR2 SYDVKM. V gave up 8 bases and J gave up 2 bases, with 7 bases separating them. For the CDR3, the DNA is TGTGCCAGCCTGGGGACCTACGAGCAGTACTTC. Protein sequence: CASLGTYEQYF.

The chain employs TRBV4-1 and TRBJ1-5; TRBD1 might be the D (5 bases). This CDR3 spans 17 amino acids. V was trimmed by 1 base and J by 1 base, leaving 14 bases between them. Germline V gives CDR1 MGHRA, CDR2 YSYEKL. The CDR3 region has the DNA TGCGCCAGCAGCCAAGTGTCCCCCAGGGTGAGCAATCAGCCCCAGCATTTT. Translation gives CASSQVSPRVSNQPQHF.

The chain recombines TRBV6-6 with TRBJ1-4; 8 bases are a match to TRBD1. The CDR3 sequence is 13 residues long. Looked up from germline, CDR1 is MNHNY and CDR2 is SVGAGI (reference sequence). V was clipped by 6 bases and J by 7 bases; unmatched bases: 4. The DNA of the CDR3 is TGTGCCAGCAGATTACAGGGGGGTGAAAAACTGTTTTTT. Translation gives CASRLQGGEKLFF.

Here the CDR3 DNA reads TGCGCCAGCAAACCTCAGGGGGTCCCCCAAGATACGCAGTATTTT. Protein product: CASKPQGVPQDTQYF. J is TRBJ2-3 and V is TRBV5-1; TRBD1 matches 7 bases. Germline CDR1 and CDR2: SGHRS and YFSETQ. V was pared by 6 bases and J by 5 bases, with 12 bases of the junction left unmatched. The CDR3 consists of 15 residues.

This chain uses TRBV6-5 with TRBJ1-1; D uncertain. This CDR3 contains 11 residues. Germline CDR1 is MNHEY and CDR2 is SVGAGI. V was clipped by 6 bases and J by 10 bases, with 12 bases between them. In DNA, the CDR3 is TGTGCCAGCAGGGCGCCAAGTGGAGCTTTCTTT. This encodes CASRAPSGAFF.

The table lists this clone with a few counts. J is TRBJ2-5 and V is TRBV5-1; D might be TRBD2 (6 bases). From germline, CDR1 is SGHRS and CDR2 YFSETQ. V lost 3 bases, J lost 3 bases, and 9 bases lay in between. This CDR3 comprises 13 residues. CDR3 loop: CASSWGGEETQYF. The CDR3 nucleotides are TGCGCCAGCAGCTGGGGCGGGGAAGAGACCCAGTACTTC.

V gene TRBV18 combines with J gene TRBJ2-1; D possibly corresponds to TRBD1 (6 bases). CDR3 size: 15 residues. The V and J ends lost 6 bases and 2 bases respectively, with 14 bases between them. Per the germline V gene, CDR1 is KGHSH and CDR2 is LQKENI. Here the CDR3 reads CASSPLGATYNEQFF. In nucleotides, the CDR3 is TGTGCCAGCTCCCCCCTGGGGGCCACCTACAATGAGCAGTTCTTC.

This clone was detected only a few times. The rearrangement joins TRBV9 to TRBJ2-1; 7 positions match TRBD2. V dropped 0 bases and J dropped 5; count of bases not matched to a gene: 8. Looked up from germline, CDR1 is SGDLS and CDR2 is YYNGEE. CDR3 length: 16 amino acids. In DNA form, the CDR3 reads TGTGCCAGCAGCGTAGGGGCGGGAGTCTGGGACAATGAGCAGTTCTTC. Translation: CASSVGAGVWDNEQFF.

This clone was picked up one time. The chain uses TRBV6-4 and TRBJ2-2; D perhaps matches TRBD2 (6 bases). CDR1 and CDR2 from the germline V gene are MRHNA and SNTAGT. This CDR3 is 13 amino acids long. V was pared by 4 bases and J by 3 bases, with 6 bases between. The CDR3 loop is CASSASDTGELFF. DNA of the CDR3: TGTGCCAGCAGTGCTAGCGACACCGGGGAGCTGTTTTTT.

Note on this clone: This sample also contains other DNA sequences that code for the same CDR3. The chain carries TRBV6-1 and TRBJ2-3; no firm D call. This CDR3 is built from 14 residues. V was cut by 4 bases and J by 2 bases, with 10 bases left in between. The germline CDR1 and CDR2 sequences are MNHNS and SASEGT. The CDR3 sequence: CASSASGATDTQYF. Written as DNA, the CDR3 is TGTGCCAGCAGTGCCTCAGGAGCCACAGATACGCAGTATTTT.

This chain connects TRBV19 to TRBJ1-5; D is undetermined. With 3 bases removed from V and 0 bases from J, the gap between germline ends came to 9 bases. The CDR3 length is 15 residues. Germline-derived CDR1 and CDR2 are LNHDA and SQIVND (reference sequence). For the CDR3, the DNA is TGTGCCAGTAGTATTAGCGGGGTTAGCAATCAGCCCCAGCATTTT. Translating gives CASSISGVSNQPQHF.

The V gene is TRBV2, the J gene TRBJ1-5, with 9 bases matching TRBD1. Germline CDR1 reads SNHLY; CDR2 reads FYNNEI. The CDR3 is 14 amino acids. Trimming removed 4 bases from V and 5 bases from J; junction bases left unmatched: 3. In nucleotides, the CDR3 is TGTGCCAGCAGTGTGAGGGACAGGGATCAGCCCCAGCATTTT. Protein sequence: CASSVRDRDQPQHF.

The J gene is TRBJ1-2, the V gene TRBV4-1, with 9 bases lining up with TRBD1. This CDR3 is 16 amino acids long. V trimming: 3 bases; J trimming: 2 bases; junction bases outside the gene matches: 7. CDR1 is MGHRA and CDR2 is YSYEKL in the germline V gene. The CDR3 loop reads CASSHPPGQGNYGYTF. In DNA form, the CDR3 reads TGCGCCAGCAGCCATCCCCCGGGACAGGGAAACTATGGCTACACCTTC.